The sequence of this TCR beta chain was determined in a study of neurological immune-mediated disorders. Trimming shortened V by 4 bases and J by 4 bases, and 23 bases separated the two germline ends. This CDR3 comprises 17 residues. The germline V gene has CDR1 SGHRS and CDR2 YFSETQ. Overall study results and limits: Multiple sclerosis was found to have the least TCR clonal expansion, below healthy controls, and HTLV-1-associated myelopathy the most.

Relative to its sample, this clonotype is medium-sized. Its antigen is still unknown. The authors made cDNA by 5'RACE with 10-nucleotide random UMIs. Each sequencing run yielded over 170 million TCR-beta sequences from 15-18 subjects. TCRdb reprocessed the 5' RACE reads with MiXCR, giving one entry per CDR3 protein. Seen here are roughly 55,000 distinct CDR3 sequences, roughly 17% observed once, and the top ten hold roughly 4.4%. The V call is TRBV5-1, the J call TRBJ2-5; tentatively, D is TRBD2 (7 bases). The sequence was obtained from a man aged 60-69 years in good health. Source material: PBMCs. CDR3 region: CASSMRGTGGRGETQYF. The CDR3 nucleotides are TGCGCCAGCAGCATGCGGGGTACGGGAGGCAGGGGAGAGACCCAGTACTTC. Using reference TRBV5-1 and TRBJ2-5 for the parts outside the CDR3, the full variable domain is KAGVTQTPRYLIKTRGQQVTLSCSPISGHRSVSWYQQTPGQGLQFLFEYFSETQRNKGNFPGRFSGRQFSNSRSEMNVSTLELGDSALYLCASSMRGTGGRGETQYFGPGTRLLVL.